Given below is one T cell receptor (beta chain) in context. Trimming cost V 0 bases and J 2 bases, with 8 bases left between them. The CDR3 spans 14 residues. Germline V gene data show CDR1 as SGDLS and CDR2 as YYNGEE. These data are taken from a study of blood T cells in healthy people across ages. Through a sample-barcoded 5' primer and a J-beta primer mix, a second PCR was run for roughly 6 to 11 cycles. TCRdb passed the 5' RACE reads through MiXCR, listing each CDR3 protein once. The sample lists about 1,500,000 distinct CDR3 sequences, 28% occurring once. Sequenced sample: blood. This TCR derives from a woman in her thirties in good health. The rearrangement joins TRBV9 to TRBJ2-5; unclear D gene. The CDR3 reads CASSVDGRQETQYF. CDR3 DNA sequence: TGTGCCAGCAGCGTAGACGGCAGACAAGAGACCCAGTACTTC.